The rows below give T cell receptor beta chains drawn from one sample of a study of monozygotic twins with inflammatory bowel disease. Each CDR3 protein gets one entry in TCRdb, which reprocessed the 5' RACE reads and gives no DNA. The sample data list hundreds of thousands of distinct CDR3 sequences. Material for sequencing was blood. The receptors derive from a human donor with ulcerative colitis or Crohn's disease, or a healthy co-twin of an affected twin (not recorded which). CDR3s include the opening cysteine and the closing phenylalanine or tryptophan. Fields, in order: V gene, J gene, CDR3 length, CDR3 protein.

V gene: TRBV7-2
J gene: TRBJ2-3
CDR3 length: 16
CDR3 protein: CASSLYGTGIADTQYF

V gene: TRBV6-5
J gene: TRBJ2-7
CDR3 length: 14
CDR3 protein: CASSYSPGEYEQYF

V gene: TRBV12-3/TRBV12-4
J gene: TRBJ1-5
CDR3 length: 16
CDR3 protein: CASSFREAGGDQPQHF

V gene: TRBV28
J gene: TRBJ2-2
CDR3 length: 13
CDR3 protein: CASSSRDPGELFF

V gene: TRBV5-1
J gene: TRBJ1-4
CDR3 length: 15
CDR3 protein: CASSLARRFNEKLFF

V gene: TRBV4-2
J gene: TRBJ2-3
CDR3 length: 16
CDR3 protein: CASSQELAGVKDTQYF

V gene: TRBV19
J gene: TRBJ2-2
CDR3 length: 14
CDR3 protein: CASRRQGGSGELFF

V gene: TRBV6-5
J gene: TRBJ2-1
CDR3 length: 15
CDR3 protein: CASSFFAGGHNEQSF

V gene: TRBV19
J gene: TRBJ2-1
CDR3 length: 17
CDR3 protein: CASSIVGLAGDYNEQFF

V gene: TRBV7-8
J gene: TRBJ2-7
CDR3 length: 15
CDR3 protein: CASSFNRVSVYEQYF

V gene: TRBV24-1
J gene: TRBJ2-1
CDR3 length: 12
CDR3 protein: CATSAWGDEQFF

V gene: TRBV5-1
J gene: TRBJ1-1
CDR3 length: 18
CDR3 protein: CASSPRGTGGIMNTEAFF

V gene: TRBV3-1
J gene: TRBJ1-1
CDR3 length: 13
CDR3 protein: CASSQLGGTEAFF

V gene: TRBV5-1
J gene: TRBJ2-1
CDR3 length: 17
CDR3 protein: CASSLDGTRNGGNEQFF

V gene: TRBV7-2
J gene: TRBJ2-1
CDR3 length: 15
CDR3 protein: CASSLGWLAGTEQFF

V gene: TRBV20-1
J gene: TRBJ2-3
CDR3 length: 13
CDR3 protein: CSVNRGSADTQYF

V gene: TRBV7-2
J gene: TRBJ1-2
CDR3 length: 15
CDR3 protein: CASSRGQYPTYGYTF

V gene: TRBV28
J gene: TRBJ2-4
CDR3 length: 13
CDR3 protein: CASRSGVANIQYF

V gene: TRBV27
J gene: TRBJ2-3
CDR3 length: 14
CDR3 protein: CASSLSLDTDTQYF

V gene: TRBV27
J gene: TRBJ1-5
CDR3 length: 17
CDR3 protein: CASSADMGRYSNQPQHF

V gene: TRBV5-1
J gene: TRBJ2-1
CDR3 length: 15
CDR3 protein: CASSFLEGSYNEQFF

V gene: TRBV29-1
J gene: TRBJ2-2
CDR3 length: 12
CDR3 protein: CSVGGDSGELFF